A selection of T cell receptor beta chains follows, all from one sample in a study of CD8+CD57+ T cells in acquired aplastic anemia. TCRdb passed the reads through MiXCR, listing each CDR3 protein once. The sample holds roughly 220,000 distinct CDR3 sequences, over 55% seen once. Sequenced sample: sorted CD4+, CD8+, or CD8+CD57+ T cells (not recorded which) from PBMCs. The receptors stem from a human donor with aplastic anemia. Both conserved end residues are part of each CDR3. The order of the fields is V gene, CDR3 length, D gene, clone size, J gene, CDR3 protein, CDR3 DNA. A D gene is named only where the DNA matches it firmly. Size is stated for part of the rows, as once, few or many counts, or as a class when the clone is expanded.

>TRBV24-1|18|TRBD1|.|TRBJ2-3
CATSDLQWTGSSTDTQYF
TGCGCCACCAGTGATTTGCAGTGGACAGGCTCTAGCACAGATACGCAGTATTTT
>TRBV12-3/TRBV12-4|13|.|many|TRBJ1-1
CASTHSGDTEAFF
TGTGCCAGCACCCATTCGGGGGACACTGAAGCTTTCTTT
>TRBV5-8|12|.|.|TRBJ2-1
CASRDGAREQFF
TGTGCCAGCAGGGATGGGGCTAGGGAGCAGTTCTTC
>TRBV19|16|TRBD2|few|TRBJ2-3
CASSIALAGDTDTQYF
TGTGCCAGTAGTATTGCACTAGCGGGGGACACAGATACGCAGTATTTT
>TRBV12-3/TRBV12-4|11|.|.|TRBJ2-5
CASSSGKTQYF
TGTGCCAGCAGTTCTGGAAAGACCCAGTACTTC
>TRBV28|17|.|few|TRBJ2-7
CASSFWTPTVIGGEQYF
TGTGCCAGCAGTTTTTGGACTCCCACCGTCATAGGAGGCGAGCAGTACTTC
>TRBV15|14|.|.|TRBJ2-3
CATSRGASVDTQYF
TGTGCCACCAGCAGAGGGGCTAGCGTAGATACGCAGTATTTT
>TRBV5-1|15|.|few|TRBJ2-7
CASSYGVGLAYEQYF
TGCGCCAGCAGCTACGGGGTAGGGTTGGCCTACGAGCAGTACTTC
>TRBV7-9|14|.|.|TRBJ1-4
CASSKSGTTEKLFF
TGTGCCAGCAGCAAATCCGGGACTACGGAAAAACTGTTTTTT
>TRBV9|13|TRBD2|.|TRBJ2-2
CASTRGGPGELFF
TGTGCCAGCACACGGGGGGGTCCCGGGGAGCTGTTTTTT
>TRBV9|19|TRBD2|.|TRBJ2-3
CASSVEWTSGGEGTDTQYF
TGTGCCAGCAGCGTAGAGTGGACTAGCGGTGGGGAAGGCACAGATACGCAGTATTTT
>TRBV19|13|.|.|TRBJ1-2
CASSIDGYYGYTF
TGTGCCAGTAGTATAGACGGGTACTATGGCTACACCTTC
>TRBV12-3/TRBV12-4|15|.|many|TRBJ2-1
CASSFAGGEYNEQFF
TGTGCCAGCAGTTTCGCCGGGGGCGAGTACAATGAGCAGTTCTTC
>TRBV12-3/TRBV12-4|14|.|.|TRBJ2-7
CASSLRQEAYEQYF
TGTGCCAGCAGTTTGAGGCAGGAGGCCTACGAGCAGTACTTC
>TRBV10-3|15|.|.|TRBJ2-7
CASSSLKTVSYEQYF
TGTGCCAGCAGTTCCCTTAAGACAGTCTCCTACGAGCAGTACTTC
>TRBV7-8|13|TRBD1|.|TRBJ2-7
CASSVTGTYEQYF
TGTGCCAGCAGCGTGACAGGGACCTACGAGCAGTACTTC
>TRBV12-3/TRBV12-4|15|TRBD1|many|TRBJ2-2
CASSRDSANTGELFF
TGTGCCAGCAGCCGGGACAGCGCGAACACCGGGGAGCTGTTTTTT
>TRBV9|16|.|.|TRBJ2-2
CASSVGAGARTGELFF
TGTGCCAGCAGCGTCGGGGCGGGGGCGCGCACCGGGGAGCTGTTTTTT
>TRBV10-3|14|.|few|TRBJ2-2
CAGGAGRAHGELFF
TGTGCCGGAGGGGCGGGCAGGGCCCACGGGGAGCTGTTTTTT
>TRBV20-1|14|.|.|TRBJ1-1
CSARRPDMNTEAFF
TGCAGTGCTAGACGCCCAGATATGAACACTGAAGCTTTCTTT
>TRBV14|15|TRBD2|.|TRBJ2-7
CASRIERGESYEQYF
TGTGCCAGCAGAATCGAGCGGGGGGAATCCTACGAGCAGTACTTC
>TRBV19|16|TRBD1|.|TRBJ2-7
CASSIAAQGAAYEQYF
TGTGCCAGTAGTATAGCCGCGCAGGGGGCAGCCTACGAGCAGTACTTC
>TRBV24-1|13|.|.|TRBJ1-1
CATQRQYNTEAFF
TGTGCCACTCAACGTCAGTATAACACTGAAGCTTTCTTT
>TRBV12-3/TRBV12-4|17|TRBD1|.|TRBJ1-2
CASSSLLGQGDTYGYTF
TGTGCCAGCAGCTCGCTACTCGGACAGGGGGATACATATGGCTACACCTTC
>TRBV25-1|14|TRBD1|once|TRBJ2-7
CASGRTGGPYEQYF
TGTGCCAGCGGACGGACAGGGGGCCCCTACGAGCAGTACTTC
>TRBV7-2|11|.|.|TRBJ2-7
CASSFHGEQYF
TGTGCCAGCAGCTTTCATGGTGAGCAGTACTTC